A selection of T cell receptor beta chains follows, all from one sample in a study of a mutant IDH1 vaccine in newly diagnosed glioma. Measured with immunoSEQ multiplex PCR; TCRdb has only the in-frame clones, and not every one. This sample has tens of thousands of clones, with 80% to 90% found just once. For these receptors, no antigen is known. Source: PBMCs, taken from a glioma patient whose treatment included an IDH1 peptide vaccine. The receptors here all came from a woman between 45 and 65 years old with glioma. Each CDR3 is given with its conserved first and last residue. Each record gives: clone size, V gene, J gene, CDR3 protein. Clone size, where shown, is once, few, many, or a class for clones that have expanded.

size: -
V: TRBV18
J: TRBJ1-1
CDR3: CASSPQGATEAFF

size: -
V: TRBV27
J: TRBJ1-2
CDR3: CASSFWQGGGYTF

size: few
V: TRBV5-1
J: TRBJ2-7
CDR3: CASSPEGGAFSYEQYF

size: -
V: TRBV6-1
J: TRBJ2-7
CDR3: CASSKRGQGGNEQYF

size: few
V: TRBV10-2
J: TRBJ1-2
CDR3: CASSDPGAFNYGYTF

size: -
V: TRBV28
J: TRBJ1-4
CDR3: CASSPPGPNEKLFF

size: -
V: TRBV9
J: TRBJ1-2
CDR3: CASSTGQINYGYTF

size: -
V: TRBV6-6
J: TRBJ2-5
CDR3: CASSYPRFSETQYF

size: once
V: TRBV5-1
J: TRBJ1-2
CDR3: CASRPQETNYGYTF

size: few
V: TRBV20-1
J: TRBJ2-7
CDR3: CSANQIYEQYF

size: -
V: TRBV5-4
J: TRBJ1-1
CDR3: CASSVQGSNTEAFF

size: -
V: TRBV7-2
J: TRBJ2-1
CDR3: CASSFFGAHNEQFF

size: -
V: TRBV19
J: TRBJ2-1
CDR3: CASSSQQGATYNEQFF

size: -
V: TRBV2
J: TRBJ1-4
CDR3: CASSGQGRNEKLFF

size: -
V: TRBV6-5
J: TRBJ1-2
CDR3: CASSSLSGGGSYGYTF

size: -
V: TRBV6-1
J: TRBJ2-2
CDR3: CAIDDRINTGELFF

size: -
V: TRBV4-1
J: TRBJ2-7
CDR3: CASSQEDGYYEQYF

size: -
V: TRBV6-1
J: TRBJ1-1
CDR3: CASTRTGDSTEAFF

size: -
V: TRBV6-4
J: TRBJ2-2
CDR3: CASSDSGQGNTGELFF

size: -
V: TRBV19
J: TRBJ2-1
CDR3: CASSMRTAGQFF

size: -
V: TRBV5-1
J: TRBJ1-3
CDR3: CASSLDSGPGNTIYF

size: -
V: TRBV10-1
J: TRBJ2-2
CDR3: CASSGRGAGELFF

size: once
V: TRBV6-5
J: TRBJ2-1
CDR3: CASSYSGTSSYNEQFF

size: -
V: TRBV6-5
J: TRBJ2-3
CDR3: CASSYSRYRTDTQYF

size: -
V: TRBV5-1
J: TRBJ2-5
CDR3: CASTRDSGFGETQYF

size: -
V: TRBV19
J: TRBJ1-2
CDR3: CASEDRNYGYTF

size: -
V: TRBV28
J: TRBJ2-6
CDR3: CASSRISGANVLTF

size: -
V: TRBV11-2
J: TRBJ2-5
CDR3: CASSLVGPRVHQETQYF

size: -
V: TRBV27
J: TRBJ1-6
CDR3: CASSLSGGSYNSPLHF

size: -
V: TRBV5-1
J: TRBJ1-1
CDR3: CASRPGRGRGDTEAFF

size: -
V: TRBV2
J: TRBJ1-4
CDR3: CASSADLSTNEKLFF

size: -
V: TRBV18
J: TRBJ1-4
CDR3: CASSSDQGGREKLFF

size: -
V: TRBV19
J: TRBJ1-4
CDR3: CASRGAGTGLFF

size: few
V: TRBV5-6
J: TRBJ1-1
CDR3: CASSLLSEAFF

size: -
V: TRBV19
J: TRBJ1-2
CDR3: CASTRQGNYGYTF

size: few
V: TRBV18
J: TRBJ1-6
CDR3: CASSPPPAGSPLHF

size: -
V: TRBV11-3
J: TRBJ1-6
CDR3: CASSFRTAGNSPLHF

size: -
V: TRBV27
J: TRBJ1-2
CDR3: CASSSPGGLYGYTF

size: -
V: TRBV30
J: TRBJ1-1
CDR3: CASKGATGNTEAFF

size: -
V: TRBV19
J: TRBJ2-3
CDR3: CASSPVGTSGHTQYF

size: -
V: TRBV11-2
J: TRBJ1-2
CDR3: CASSLLGSSGYTF

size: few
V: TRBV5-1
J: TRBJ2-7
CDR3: CASSLVPGSYEQYF

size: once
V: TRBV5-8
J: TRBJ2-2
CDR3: CASSTGTGIFGELFF

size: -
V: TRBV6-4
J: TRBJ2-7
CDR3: CASSKGPGYEQYF

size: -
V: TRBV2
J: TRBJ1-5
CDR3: CAVGWGTQPQHF

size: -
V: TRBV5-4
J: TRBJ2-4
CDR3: CASSPASDRGGRNIQYF

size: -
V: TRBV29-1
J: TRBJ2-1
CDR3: CSARTGGDEQFF

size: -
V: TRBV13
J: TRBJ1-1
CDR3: CASSRLIGTEAFF

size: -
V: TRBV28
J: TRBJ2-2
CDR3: CASSTLAGGTGELFF

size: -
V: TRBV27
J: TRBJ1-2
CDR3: CASSLYPTGYYGYTF

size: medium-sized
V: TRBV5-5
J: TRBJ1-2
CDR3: CASSNGPWDPFYGYTF

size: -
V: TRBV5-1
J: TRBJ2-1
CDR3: CASSLLAGSSYNEQFF

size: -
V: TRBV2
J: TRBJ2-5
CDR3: CASRRDSRETQYF